This record looks at one T cell receptor (beta chain) sequence and its context. The data are from a study of blood T cell repertoires in COVID-19. The wider study: From the United States, Italy and Spain came samples of acute and convalescent COVID-19. From T cells, B-cell-depleted T cells, or PBMCs came the material, which was cDNA or gDNA.

Per the study methods: Estimation of nucleated cell counts relied on the amplification of reference gene primers. The method was immunoSEQ multiplex PCR; TCRdb's version includes in-frame clones alone and lacks a portion of them. That table gives V, J and clone size, and the DNA gave D and trimming. The table has approximately 120,000 clones, 85% to 90% seen once. Seattle participants joined during active infection and were tracked over time. The CDR3 is 20 residues long. After removal of 0 bases from V and 2 bases from J, the junction contained 13 bases not matched to a gene. Germline V gives CDR1 LGHNA, CDR2 YSLEER.

The rearrangement uses TRBV4-3 and TRBJ2-6; 7 bases agree with TRBD1. This receptor was taken from an elderly woman with COVID-19, enrolled during active disease. The specimen was peripheral blood. This chain's CDR3 is CASSQEGPTGFSTGANVLTF. CDR3 DNA sequence: TGCGCCAGCAGCCAAGAGGGGCCGACAGGGTTCAGCACTGGGGCCAACGTCCTGACTTTC.